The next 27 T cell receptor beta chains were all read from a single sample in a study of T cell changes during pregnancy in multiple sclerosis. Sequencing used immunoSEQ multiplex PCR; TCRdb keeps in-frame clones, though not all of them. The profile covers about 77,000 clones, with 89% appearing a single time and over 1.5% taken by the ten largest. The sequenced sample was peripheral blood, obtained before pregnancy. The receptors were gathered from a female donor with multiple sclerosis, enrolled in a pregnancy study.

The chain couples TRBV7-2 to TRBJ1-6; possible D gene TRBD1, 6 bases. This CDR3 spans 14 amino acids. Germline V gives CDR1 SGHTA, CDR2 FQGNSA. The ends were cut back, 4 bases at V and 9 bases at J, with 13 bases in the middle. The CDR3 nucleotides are TGTGCCAGCAGCTGGCGGGGGGCGGCTTCACCCCTCCACTTT. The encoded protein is CASSWRGAASPLHF. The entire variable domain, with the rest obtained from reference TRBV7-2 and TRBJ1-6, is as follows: GAGVSQSPSNKVTEKGKDVELRCDPISGHTALYWYRQSLGQGLEFLIYFQGNSAPDKSGLPSDRFSAERTGGSVSTLTIQRTQQEDSAVYLCASSWRGAASPLHFGNGTRLTVT.

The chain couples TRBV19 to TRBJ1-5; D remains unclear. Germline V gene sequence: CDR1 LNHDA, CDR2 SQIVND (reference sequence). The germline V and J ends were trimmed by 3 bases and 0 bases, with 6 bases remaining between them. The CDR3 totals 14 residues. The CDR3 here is CASSMVGSNQPQHF. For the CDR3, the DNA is TGTGCCAGTAGTATGGTCGGTAGCAATCAGCCCCAGCATTTT.

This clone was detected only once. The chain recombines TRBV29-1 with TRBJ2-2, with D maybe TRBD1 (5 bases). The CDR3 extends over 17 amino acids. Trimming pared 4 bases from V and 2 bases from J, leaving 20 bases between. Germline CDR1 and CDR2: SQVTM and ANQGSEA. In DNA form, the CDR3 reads TGCAGCGTTGTTGTGGGGTGGGCAGGGATTAACACCGGGGAGCTGTTTTTT. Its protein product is CSVVVGWAGINTGELFF.

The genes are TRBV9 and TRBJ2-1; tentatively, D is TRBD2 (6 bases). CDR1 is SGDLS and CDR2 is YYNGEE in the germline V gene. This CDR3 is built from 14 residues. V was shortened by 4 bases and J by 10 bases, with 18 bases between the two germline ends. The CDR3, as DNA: TGTGCCAGCAGCCTCGCCGGAATCCGGGGGGAGCAGTTCTTC. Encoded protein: CASSLAGIRGEQFF.

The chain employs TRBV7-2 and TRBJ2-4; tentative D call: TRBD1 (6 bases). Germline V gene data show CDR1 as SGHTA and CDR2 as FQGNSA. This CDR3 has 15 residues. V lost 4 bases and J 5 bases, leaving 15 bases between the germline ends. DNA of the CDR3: TGTGCCAGCAGCTCTTCATGGGGGCGCGAAAACATTCAGTACTTC. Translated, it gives CASSSSWGRENIQYF.

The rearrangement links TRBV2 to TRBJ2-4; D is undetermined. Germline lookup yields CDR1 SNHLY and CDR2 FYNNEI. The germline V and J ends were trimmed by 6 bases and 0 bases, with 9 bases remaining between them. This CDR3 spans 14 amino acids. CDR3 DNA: TGTGCCAGCAGGGAACAGATAGCCAAAAACATTCAGTACTTC. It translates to CASREQIAKNIQYF.

CDR3 loop: CRPGGEKGYTF. The CDR3 bases are TGCAGACCCGGAGGGGAAAAAGGCTACACCTTC. The chain uses TRBV20-1 and TRBJ1-2; D is perhaps TRBD1 (5 bases). The V gene's germline CDR1 is DFQATT and CDR2 SNEGSKA (reference sequence). The CDR3 length is 11 residues.

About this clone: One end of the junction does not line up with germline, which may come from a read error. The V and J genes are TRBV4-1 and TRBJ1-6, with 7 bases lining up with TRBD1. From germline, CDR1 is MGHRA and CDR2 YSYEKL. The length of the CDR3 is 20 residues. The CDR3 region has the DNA TGCGCCAGCAGCCCGACCGGTGTTACGACAGGGCTGCCCTATAATTCACCCCCCCACTTT. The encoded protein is CASSPTGVTTGLPYNSPPHF.

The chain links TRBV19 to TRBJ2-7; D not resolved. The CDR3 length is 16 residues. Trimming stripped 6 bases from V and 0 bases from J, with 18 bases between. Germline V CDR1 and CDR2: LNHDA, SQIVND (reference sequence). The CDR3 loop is CASRRTPDSNSYEQYF. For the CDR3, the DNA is TGTGCCAGTAGGCGTACTCCCGACTCAAACTCCTACGAGCAGTACTTC.

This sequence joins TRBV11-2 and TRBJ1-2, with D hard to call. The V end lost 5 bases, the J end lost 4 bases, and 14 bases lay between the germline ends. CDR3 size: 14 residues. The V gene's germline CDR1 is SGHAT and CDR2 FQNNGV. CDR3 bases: TGTGCCAGCAGCCCACCCGACCGCGGCTATGGCTACACCTTC. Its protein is CASSPPDRGYGYTF.

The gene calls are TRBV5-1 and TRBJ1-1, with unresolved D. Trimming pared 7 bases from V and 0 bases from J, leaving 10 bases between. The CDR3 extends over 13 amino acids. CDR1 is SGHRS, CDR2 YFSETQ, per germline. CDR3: CASGDGVNTEAFF. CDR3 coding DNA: TGCGCCAGCGGCGACGGAGTGAACACTGAAGCTTTCTTT.

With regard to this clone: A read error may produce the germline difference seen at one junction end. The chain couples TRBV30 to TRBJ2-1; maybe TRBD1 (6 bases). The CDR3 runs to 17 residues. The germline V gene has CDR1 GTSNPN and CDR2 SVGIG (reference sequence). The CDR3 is CVWSVWVPQTGYNEQFF. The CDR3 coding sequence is TGTGTCTGGAGTGTATGGGTTCCACAGACAGGCTACAATGAGCAGTTCTTC.

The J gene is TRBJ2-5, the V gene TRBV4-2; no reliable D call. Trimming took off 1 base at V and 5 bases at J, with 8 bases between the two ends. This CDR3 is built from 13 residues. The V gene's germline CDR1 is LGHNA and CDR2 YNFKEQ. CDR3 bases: TGTGCCAGCAGCCAAGGTTTCCTCGAGACCCAGTACTTC. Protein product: CASSQGFLETQYF.

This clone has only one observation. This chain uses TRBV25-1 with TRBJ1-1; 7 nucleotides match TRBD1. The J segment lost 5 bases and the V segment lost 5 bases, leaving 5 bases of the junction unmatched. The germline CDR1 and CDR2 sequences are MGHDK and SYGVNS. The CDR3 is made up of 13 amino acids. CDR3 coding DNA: TGTGCCAGCAGTAAGGAGGGGGCTACTGAAGCTTTCTTT. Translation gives CASSKEGATEAFF.

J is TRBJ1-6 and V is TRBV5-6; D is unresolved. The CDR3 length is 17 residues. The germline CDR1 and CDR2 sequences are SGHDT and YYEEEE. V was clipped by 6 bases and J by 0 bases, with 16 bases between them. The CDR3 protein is CASTMRGDGSYNSPLHF. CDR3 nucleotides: TGTGCCAGCACCATGCGGGGAGACGGCTCCTATAATTCACCCCTCCACTTT.

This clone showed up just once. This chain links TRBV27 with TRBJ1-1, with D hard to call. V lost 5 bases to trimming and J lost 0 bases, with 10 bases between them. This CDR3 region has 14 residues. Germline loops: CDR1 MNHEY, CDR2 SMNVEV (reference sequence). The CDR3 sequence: CASSLPGLNTEAFF. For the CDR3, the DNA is TGTGCCAGCAGTCTACCAGGCCTGAACACTGAAGCTTTCTTT.

Here the CDR3 DNA reads TGCGCCAGCAGCCAAGTACAGGCCCCCTACGAGCAGTACTTC. Residues: CASSQVQAPYEQYF. This sequence joins TRBV4-1 and TRBJ2-7, with D perhaps TRBD1 (5 bases). Trimming removed 1 base from V and 2 bases from J, with 9 bases in between. There are 14 residues in the CDR3. The germline V gene has CDR1 MGHRA and CDR2 YSYEKL.

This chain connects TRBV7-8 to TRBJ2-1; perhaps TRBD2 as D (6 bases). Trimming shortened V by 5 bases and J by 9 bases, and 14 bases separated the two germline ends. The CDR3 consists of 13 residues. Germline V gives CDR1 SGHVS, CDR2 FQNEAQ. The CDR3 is CASSLGLFSEQFF. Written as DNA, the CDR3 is TGTGCCAGCAGCCTGGGACTTTTTTCTGAGCAGTTCTTC.

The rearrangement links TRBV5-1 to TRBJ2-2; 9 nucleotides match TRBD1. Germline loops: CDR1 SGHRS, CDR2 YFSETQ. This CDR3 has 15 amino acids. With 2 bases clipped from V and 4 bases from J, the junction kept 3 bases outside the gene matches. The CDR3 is CASSLQGAGTGELFF. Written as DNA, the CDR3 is TGCGCCAGCAGCTTACAGGGGGCAGGCACCGGGGAGCTGTTTTTT.

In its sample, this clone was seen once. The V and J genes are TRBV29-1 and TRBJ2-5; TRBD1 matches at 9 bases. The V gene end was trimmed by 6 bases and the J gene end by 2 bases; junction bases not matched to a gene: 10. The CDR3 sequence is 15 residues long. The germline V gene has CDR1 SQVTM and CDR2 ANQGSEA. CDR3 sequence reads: CSVEGTGWQQETQYF. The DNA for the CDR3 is TGCAGCGTCGAGGGGACAGGGTGGCAACAAGAGACCCAGTACTTC.

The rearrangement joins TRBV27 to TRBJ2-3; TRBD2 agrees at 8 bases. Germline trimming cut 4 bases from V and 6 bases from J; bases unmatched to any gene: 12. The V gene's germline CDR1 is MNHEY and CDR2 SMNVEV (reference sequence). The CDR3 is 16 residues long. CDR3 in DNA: TGTGCCAGCAGTTCCCTTAGCGGGGCCCCGCTCGATACGCAGTATTTT. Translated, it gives CASSSLSGAPLDTQYF.

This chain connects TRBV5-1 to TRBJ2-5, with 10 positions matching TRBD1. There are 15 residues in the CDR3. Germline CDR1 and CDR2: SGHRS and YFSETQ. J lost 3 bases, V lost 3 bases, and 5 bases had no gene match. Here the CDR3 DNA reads TGCGCCAGCAGCTACTCCGGGACAGGGGAAGAGACCCAGTACTTC. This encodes CASSYSGTGEETQYF.

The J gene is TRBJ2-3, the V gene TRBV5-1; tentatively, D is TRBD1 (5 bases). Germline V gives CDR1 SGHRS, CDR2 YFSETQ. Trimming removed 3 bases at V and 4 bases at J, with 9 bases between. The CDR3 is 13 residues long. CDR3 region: CASSSPGSDTQYF. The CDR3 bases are TGCGCCAGCAGCTCCCCAGGGTCAGATACGCAGTATTTT.

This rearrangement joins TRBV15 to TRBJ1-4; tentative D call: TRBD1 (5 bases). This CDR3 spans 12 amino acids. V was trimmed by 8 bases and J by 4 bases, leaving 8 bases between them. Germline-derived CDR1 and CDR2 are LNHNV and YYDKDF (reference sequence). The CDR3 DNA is TGTGCCACCCAGACAGATAATGAAAAACTGTTTTTT. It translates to CATQTDNEKLFF.

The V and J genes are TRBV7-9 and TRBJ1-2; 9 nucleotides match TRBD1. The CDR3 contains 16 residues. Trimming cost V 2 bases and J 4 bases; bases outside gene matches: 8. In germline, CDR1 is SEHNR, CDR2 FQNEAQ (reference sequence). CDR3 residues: CASSLSWDREGYGYTF. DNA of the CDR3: TGTGCCAGCAGCTTAAGTTGGGACAGGGAAGGCTATGGCTACACCTTC. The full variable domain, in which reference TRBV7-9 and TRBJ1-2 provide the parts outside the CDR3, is DTGVSQNPRHKITKRGQNVTFRCDPISEHNRLYWYRQTLGQGPEFLTYFQNEAQLEKSRLLSDRFSAERPKGSFSTLEIQRTEQGDSAMYLCASSLSWDREGYGYTFGSGTRLTVV.

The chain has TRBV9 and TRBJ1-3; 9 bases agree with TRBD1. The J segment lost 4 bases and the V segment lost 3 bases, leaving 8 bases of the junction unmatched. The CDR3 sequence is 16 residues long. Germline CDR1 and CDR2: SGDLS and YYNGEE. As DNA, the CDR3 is TGTGCCAGCAGCGATCTACAGGGGGCAAAAGGAAACACCATATATTTT. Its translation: CASSDLQGAKGNTIYF. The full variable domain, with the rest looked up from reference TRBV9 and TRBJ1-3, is DSGVTQTPKHLITATGQRVTLRCSPRSGDLSVYWYQQSLDQGLQFLIQYYNGEERAKGNILERFSAQQFPDLHSELNLSSLELGDSALYFCASSDLQGAKGNTIYFGEGSWLTVV.

The CDR3 region has the DNA TGTGCCAGCAGTGGGGTCTGGACAGGGCCATCAAGCTCCTACAATGAGCAGTTCTTC. It translates to CASSGVWTGPSSSYNEQFF. The chain recombines TRBV6-4 with TRBJ2-1; 8 positions agree with TRBD1. CDR1 and CDR2 from the germline V gene are MRHNA and SNTAGT. This CDR3 region has 19 residues. Germline trimming cut 4 bases from V and 0 bases from J; bases unmatched to any gene: 14.